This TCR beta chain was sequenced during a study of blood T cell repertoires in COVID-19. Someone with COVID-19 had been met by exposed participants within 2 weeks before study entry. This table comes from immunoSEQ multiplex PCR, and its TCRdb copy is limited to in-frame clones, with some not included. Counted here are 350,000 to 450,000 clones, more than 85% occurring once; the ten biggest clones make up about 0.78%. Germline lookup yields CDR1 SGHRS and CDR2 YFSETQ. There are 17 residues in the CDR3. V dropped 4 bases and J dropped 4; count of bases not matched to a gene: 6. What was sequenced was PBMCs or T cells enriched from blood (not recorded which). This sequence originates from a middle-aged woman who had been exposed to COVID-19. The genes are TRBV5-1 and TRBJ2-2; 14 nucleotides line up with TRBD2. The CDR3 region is CASSPTSGGVGTGELFF. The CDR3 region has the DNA TGCGCCAGCAGCCCGACTAGCGGGGGGGTTGGCACCGGGGAGCTGTTTTTT.